This T cell receptor beta chain was identified during a study of control samples from healthy donors and cancer patients. Produced via immunoSEQ multiplex PCR; TCRdb's table is partial and in-frame only. The sample carries tens of thousands of clones, roughly nine tenths recorded once. V dropped 4 bases and J dropped 15 bases, with 19 bases sitting between them. This CDR3 has 13 residues. CDR1 ENHRY and CDR2 SYGVKD come from the germline V gene. The TCR originated in a woman aged 55-75 years in good health. Sequencing input: blood. The chain combines TRBV10-3 with TRBJ2-1, with a weak D call TRBD2 (7 bases). The CDR3 loop reads CAISVPGGGSPFF. The DNA of the CDR3 is TGTGCCATCAGTGTCCCCGGGGGCGGGAGCCCGTTCTTC.